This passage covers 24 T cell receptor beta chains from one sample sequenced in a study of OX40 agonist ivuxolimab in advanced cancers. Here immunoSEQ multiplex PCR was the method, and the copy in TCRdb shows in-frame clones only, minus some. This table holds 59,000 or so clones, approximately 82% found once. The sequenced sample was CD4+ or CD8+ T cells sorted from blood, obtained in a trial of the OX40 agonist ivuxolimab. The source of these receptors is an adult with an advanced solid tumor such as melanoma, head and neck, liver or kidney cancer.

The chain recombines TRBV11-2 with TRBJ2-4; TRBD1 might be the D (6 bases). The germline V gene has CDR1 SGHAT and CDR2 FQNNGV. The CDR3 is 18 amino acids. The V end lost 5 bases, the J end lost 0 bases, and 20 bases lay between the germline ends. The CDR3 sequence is CASSPGRGGPIAKNIQYF. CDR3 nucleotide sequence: TGTGCCAGCAGCCCCGGCCGAGGGGGTCCTATAGCCAAAAACATTCAGTACTTC.

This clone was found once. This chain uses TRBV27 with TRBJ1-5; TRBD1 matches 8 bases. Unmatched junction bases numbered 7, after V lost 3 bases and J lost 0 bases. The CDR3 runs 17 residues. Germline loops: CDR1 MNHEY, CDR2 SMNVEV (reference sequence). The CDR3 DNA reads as TGTGCCAGCAGTTTCCCGGACAGGGCTCATAGCAATCAGCCCCAGCATTTT. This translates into CASSFPDRAHSNQPQHF.

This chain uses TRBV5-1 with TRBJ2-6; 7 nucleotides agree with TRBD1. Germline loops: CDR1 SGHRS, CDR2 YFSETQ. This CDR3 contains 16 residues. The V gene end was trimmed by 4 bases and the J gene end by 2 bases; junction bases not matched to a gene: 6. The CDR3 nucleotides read TGCGCCAGCAGCCATACAGGGGACCCTGGGGCCAACGTCCTGACTTTC. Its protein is CASSHTGDPGANVLTF.

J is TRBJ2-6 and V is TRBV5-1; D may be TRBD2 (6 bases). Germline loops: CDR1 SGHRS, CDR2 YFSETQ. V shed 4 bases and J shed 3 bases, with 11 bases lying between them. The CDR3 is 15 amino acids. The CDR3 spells CASSVAGSGANVLTF. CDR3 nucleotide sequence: TGCGCCAGCAGCGTTGCGGGAAGTGGGGCCAACGTCCTGACTTTC.

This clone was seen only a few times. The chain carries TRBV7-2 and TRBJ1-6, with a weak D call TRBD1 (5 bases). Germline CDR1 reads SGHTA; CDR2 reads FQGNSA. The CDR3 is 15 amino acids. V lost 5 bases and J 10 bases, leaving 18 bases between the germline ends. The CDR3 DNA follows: TGTGCCAGCAGCCACCCCCAGGGAAAAAGGTCACCCCTCCACTTT. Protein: CASSHPQGKRSPLHF.

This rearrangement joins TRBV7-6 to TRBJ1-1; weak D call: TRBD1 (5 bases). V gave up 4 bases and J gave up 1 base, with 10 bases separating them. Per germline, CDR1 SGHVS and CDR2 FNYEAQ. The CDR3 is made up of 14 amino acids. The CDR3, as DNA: TGTGCCAGCAGCTCGGGACTCTCGAACACTGAAGCTTTCTTT. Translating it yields CASSSGLSNTEAFF. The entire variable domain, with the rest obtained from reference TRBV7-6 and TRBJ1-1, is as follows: GAGVSQSPRYKVTKRGQDVALRCDPISGHVSLYWYRQALGQGPEFLTYFNYEAQQDKSGLPNDRFSAERPEGSISTLTIQRTEQRDSAMYRCASSSGLSNTEAFFGQGTRLTVV.

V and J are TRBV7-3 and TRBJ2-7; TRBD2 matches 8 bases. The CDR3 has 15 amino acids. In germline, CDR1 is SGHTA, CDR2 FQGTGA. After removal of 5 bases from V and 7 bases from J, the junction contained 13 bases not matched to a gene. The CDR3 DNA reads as TGTGCCAGCAGCCTATTCAGCGGGAGCCAGGGAGAGCAGTACTTC. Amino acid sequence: CASSLFSGSQGEQYF.

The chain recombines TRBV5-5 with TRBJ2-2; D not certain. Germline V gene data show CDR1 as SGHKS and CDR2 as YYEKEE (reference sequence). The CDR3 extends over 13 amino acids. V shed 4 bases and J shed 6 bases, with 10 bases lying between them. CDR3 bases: TGTGCCAGCAGCCAAGTAGGTGCCGGGGAGCTGTTTTTT. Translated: CASSQVGAGELFF. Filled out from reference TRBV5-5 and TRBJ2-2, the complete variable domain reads DAGVTQSPTHLIKTRGQQVTLRCSPISGHKSVSWYQQVLGQGPQFIFQYYEKEERGRGNFPDRFSARQFPNYSSELNVNALLLGDSALYLCASSQVGAGELFFGEGSRLTVL.

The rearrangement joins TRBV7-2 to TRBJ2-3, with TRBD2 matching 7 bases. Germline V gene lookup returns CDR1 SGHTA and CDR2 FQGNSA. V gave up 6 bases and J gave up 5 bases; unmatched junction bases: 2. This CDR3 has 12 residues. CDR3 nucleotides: TGTGCCAGCAGTCGGACTAGAGATACGCAGTATTTT. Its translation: CASSRTRDTQYF.

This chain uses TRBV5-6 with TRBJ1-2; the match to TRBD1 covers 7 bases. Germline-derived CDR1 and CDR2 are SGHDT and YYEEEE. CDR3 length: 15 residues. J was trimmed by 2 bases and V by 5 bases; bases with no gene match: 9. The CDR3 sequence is CASRTGTAVNYGYTF. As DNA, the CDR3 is TGTGCCAGCAGGACGGGGACAGCCGTGAACTATGGCTACACCTTC.

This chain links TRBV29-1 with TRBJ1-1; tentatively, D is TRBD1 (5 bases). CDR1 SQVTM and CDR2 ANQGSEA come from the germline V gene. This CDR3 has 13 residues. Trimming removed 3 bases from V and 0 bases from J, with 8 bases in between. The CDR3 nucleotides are TGCAGCGTTGAGGGACCGGTGAACACTGAAGCTTTCTTT. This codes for CSVEGPVNTEAFF. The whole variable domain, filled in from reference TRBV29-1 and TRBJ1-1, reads SAVISQKPSRDICQRGTSLTIQCQVDSQVTMMFWYRQQPGQSLTLIATANQGSEATYESGFVIDKFPISRPNLTFSTLTVSNMSPEDSSIYLCSVEGPVNTEAFFGQGTRLTVV.

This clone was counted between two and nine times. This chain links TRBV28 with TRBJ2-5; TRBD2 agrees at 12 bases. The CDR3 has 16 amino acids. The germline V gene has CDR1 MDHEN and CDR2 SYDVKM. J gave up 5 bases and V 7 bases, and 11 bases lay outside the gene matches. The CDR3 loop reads CASTSPSGRARETQYF. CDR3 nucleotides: TGTGCCAGCACCTCGCCTAGCGGGAGGGCCAGGGAGACCCAGTACTTC.

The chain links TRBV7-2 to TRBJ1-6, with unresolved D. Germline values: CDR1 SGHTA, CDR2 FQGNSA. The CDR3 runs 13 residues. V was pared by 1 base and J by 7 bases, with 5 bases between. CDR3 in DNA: TGTGCCAGCAGCTTAGAAGGGAATTCACCCCTCCACTTT. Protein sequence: CASSLEGNSPLHF.

DNA of the CDR3: TGTGCCAGCGCTGGACAGGACCCAAGTGAAAAACTGTTTTTT. It codes for CASAGQDPSEKLFF. The gene calls are TRBV18 and TRBJ1-4, with TRBD1 matching 7 bases. In germline, CDR1 is KGHSH, CDR2 LQKENI. The CDR3 runs to 14 residues. Trimming took 8 bases from V and 7 from J; bases not matched to a gene: 10.

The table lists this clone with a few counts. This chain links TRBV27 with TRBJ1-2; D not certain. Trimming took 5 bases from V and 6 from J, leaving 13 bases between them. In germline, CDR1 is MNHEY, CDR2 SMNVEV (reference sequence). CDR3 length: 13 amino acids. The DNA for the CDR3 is TGTGCCAGCAGTCACGGACGGGCCGATGGCTACACCTTC. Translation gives CASSHGRADGYTF.

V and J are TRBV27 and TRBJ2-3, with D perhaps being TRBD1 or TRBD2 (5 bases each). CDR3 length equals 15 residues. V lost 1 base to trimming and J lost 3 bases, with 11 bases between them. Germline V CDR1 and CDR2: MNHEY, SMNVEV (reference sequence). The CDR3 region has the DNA TGTGCCAGCAGTTTATGGGGCAGGGAGACAGATACGCAGTATTTT. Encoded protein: CASSLWGRETDTQYF.

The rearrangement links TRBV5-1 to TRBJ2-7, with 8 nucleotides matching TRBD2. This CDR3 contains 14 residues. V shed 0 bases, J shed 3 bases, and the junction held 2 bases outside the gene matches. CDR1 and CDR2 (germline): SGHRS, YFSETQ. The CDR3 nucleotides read TGCGCCAGCAGCTTGGCCCGGGAGGGCTACGAGCAGTACTTC. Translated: CASSLAREGYEQYF.

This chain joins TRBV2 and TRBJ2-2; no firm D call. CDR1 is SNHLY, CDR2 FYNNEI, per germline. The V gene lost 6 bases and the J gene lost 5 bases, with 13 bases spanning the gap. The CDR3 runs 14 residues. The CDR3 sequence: CASSPRLLTGELFF. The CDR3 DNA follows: TGTGCCAGCAGCCCTAGACTCCTGACCGGGGAGCTGTTTTTT. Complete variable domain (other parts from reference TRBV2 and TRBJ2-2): EPEVTQTPSHQVTQMGQEVILRCVPISNHLYFYWYRQILGQKVEFLVSFYNNEISEKSEIFDDQFSVERPDGSNFTLKIRSTKLEDSAMYFCASSPRLLTGELFFGEGSRLTVL.

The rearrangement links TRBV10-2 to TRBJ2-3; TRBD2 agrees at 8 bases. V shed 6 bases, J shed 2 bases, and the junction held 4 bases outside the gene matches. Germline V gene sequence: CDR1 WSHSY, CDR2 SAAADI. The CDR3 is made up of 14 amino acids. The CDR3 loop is CASRGTRTTDTQYF. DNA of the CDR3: TGCGCCAGCAGAGGGACTAGAACCACAGATACGCAGTATTTT.

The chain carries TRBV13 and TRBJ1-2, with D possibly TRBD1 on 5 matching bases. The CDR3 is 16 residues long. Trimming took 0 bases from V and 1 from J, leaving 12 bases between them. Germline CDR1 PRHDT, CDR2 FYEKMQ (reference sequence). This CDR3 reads CASSLGGKGSNYGYTF. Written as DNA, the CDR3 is TGTGCCAGCAGCTTAGGCGGGAAGGGGAGTAACTATGGCTACACCTTC.

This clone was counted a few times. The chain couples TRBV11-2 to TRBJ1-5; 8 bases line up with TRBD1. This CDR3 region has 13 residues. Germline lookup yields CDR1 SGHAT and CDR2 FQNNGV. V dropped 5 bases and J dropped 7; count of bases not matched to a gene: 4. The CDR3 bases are TGTGCCAGCAGCCTGACAGGGGCCCAGCCCCAGCATTTT. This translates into CASSLTGAQPQHF.

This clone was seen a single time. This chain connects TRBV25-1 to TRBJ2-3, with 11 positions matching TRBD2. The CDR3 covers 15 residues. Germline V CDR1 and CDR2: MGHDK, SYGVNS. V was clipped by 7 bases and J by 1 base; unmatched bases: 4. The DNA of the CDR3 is TGTGCCAGCAATAGCGGGGGGGGACGCACAGATACGCAGTATTTT. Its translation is CASNSGGGRTDTQYF.

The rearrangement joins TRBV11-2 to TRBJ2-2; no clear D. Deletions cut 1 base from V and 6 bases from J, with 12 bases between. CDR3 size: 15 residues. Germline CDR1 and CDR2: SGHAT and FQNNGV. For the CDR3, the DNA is TGTGCCAGCAGCTTAGCCAGGCGAGTCGCCGGGGAGCTGTTTTTT. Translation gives CASSLARRVAGELFF.

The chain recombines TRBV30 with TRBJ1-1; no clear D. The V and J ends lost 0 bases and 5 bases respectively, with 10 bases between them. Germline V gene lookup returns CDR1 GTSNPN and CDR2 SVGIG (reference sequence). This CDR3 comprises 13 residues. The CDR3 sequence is CAWSVGWETEAFF. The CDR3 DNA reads TGTGCCTGGAGTGTAGGCTGGGAGACTGAAGCTTTCTTT.